The text below deals with one T cell receptor beta chain. Per the original data handling: Amplification with reference gene primers provided the estimates of nucleated cell counts. Libraries were prepared by immunoSEQ multiplex PCR; TCRdb keeps only in-frame clonotypes and omits some of them. V, J and clone size reflect that table, while D and trimming were determined from the DNA. The data contain roughly 220,000 clones, about 80% of them singletons. The sample comes from a study of blood T cell repertoires in COVID-19. Study summary: There were acute and convalescent COVID-19 samples, and they came from the United States, Italy and Spain. Sources were T cells, B-cell-depleted T cells, or PBMCs; the material itself was cDNA or gDNA.

Germline V lookup: CDR1 MNHEY, CDR2 SVGAGI. This CDR3 has 15 residues. V trimming: 8 bases; J trimming: 5 bases; junction bases outside the gene matches: 13. The receptor comes from an older woman with acute or convalescent COVID-19. The sample taken for sequencing was peripheral blood. The chain carries TRBV6-5 and TRBJ1-2; TRBD1 aligns across 8 bases. CDR3: CASGVLGTGTYGYTF. Here the CDR3 DNA reads TGTGCCAGCGGGGTACTTGGGACAGGAACTTATGGCTACACCTTC.